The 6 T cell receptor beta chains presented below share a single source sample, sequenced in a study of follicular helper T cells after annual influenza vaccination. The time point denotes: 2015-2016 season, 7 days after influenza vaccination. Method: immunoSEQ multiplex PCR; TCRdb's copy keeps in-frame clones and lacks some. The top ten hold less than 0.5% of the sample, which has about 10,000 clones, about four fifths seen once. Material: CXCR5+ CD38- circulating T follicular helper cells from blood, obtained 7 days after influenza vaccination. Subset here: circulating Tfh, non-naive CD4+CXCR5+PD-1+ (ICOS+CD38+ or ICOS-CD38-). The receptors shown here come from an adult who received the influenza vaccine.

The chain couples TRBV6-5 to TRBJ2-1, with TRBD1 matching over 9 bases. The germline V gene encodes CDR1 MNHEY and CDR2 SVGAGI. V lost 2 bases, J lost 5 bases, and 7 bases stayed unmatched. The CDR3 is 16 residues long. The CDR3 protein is CASSYGTGRGNNEQFF. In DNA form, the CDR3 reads TGTGCCAGCAGTTACGGGACAGGGAGAGGTAACAATGAGCAGTTCTTC.

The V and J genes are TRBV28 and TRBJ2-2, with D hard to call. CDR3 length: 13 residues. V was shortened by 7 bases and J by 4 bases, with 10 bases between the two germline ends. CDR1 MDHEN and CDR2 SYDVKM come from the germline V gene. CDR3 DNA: TGTGCCAGCATCCGGACGGGCACCGGGGAGCTGTTTTTT. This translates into CASIRTGTGELFF.

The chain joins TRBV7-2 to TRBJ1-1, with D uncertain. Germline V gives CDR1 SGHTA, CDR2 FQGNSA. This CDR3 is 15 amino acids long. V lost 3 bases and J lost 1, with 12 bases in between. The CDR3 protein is CASSFYSQANTEAFF. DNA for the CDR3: TGTGCCAGCAGCTTTTACTCCCAGGCGAACACTGAAGCTTTCTTT. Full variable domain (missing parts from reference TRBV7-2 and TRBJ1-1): GAGVSQSPSNKVTEKGKDVELRCDPISGHTALYWYRQSLGQGLEFLIYFQGNSAPDKSGLPSDRFSAERTGGSVSTLTIQRTQQEDSAVYLCASSFYSQANTEAFFGQGTRLTVV.

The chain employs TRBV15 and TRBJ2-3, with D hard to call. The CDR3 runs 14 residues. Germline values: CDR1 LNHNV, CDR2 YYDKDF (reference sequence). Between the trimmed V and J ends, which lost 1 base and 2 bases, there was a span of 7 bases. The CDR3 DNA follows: TGTGCCACCAGCAGAGGCCTGCTCACAGATACGCAGTATTTT. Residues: CATSRGLLTDTQYF.

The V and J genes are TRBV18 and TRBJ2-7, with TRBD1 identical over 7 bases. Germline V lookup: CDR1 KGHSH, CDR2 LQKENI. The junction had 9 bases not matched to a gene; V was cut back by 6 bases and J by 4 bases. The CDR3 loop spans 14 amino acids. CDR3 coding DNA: TGTGCCAGCTCCCAGACAGGGTCGGTATACGAGCAGTACTTC. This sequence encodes CASSQTGSVYEQYF.

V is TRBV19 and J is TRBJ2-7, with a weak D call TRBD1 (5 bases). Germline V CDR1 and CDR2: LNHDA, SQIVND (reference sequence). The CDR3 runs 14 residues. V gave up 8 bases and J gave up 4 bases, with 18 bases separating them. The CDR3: CASSDTHGSYEQYF. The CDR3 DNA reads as TGTGCCAGTTCGGACACCCACGGCTCATACGAGCAGTACTTC.